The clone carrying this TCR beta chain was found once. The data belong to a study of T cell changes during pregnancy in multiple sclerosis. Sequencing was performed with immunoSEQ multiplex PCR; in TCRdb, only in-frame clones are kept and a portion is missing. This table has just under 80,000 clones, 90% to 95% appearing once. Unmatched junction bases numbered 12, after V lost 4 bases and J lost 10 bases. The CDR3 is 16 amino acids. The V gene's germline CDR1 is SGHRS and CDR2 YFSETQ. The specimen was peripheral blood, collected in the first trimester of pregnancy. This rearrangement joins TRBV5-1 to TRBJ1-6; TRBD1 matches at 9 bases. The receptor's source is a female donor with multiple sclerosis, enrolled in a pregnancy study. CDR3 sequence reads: CASSPQSGTGFSPLHF. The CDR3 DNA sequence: TGCGCCAGCAGCCCACAATCCGGGACAGGGTTCTCACCCCTCCACTTT.